The rows below give T cell receptor beta chains drawn from one sample of a study of blood T cells in healthy people across ages. TCRdb re-called the 5' RACE reads through MiXCR, storing one row per CDR3 protein. The sample consists of roughly 1.5 million distinct CDR3 sequences, approximately 39% of them appearing once. The sequencing sample was made of blood. The receptors derive from a woman aged 18-29 years in good health. The CDR3 runs from the conserved cysteine through the conserved F or W. D genes are given only for firm matches. Size tells how often a clone was seen (once, few, many) or the class of an expanded clone, and some rows leave it out.

clone size	V gene	D gene	J gene	CDR3 protein	CDR3 DNA
once	TRBV12-3/TRBV12-4	-	TRBJ1-5	CAGSQDRQPQHF	TGTGCCGGCAGTCAAGATCGGCAGCCCCAGCATTTT
once	TRBV10-3	-	TRBJ2-1	CAIIDETNNEQFF	TGTGCCATCATTGATGAGACTAACAATGAGCAGTTCTTC
-	TRBV7-2	-	TRBJ2-1	CASSLKASAPYNEQFF	TGTGCCAGCAGCTTAAAAGCCTCCGCTCCCTACAATGAGCAGTTCTTC
once	TRBV7-8	-	TRBJ2-7	CASSYYQSGSYEQYF	TGTGCCAGCAGCTACTACCAATCTGGCTCCTACGAGCAGTACTTC
-	TRBV6-2/TRBV6-3	-	TRBJ1-1	CASSYGSGRWTEAFF	TGTGCCAGCAGTTACGGTTCCGGGCGGTGGACTGAAGCTTTCTTT
-	TRBV6-6	-	TRBJ1-5	CASSQQGDRPQHF	TGTGCCAGCAGTCAACAGGGAGATCGACCCCAGCATTTT
-	TRBV9	TRBD1	TRBJ2-1	CASSPRGQGPRNEQFF	TGTGCCAGCAGCCCGAGGGGACAGGGTCCGAGGAATGAGCAGTTCTTC
once	TRBV6-5	-	TRBJ1-1	CASSYEGMVNTEAFF	TGTGCCAGCAGTTACGAGGGAATGGTGAACACTGAAGCTTTCTTT
few	TRBV10-3	-	TRBJ2-7	CAIRGVSSYEQYF	TGTGCCATCAGGGGCGTAAGCTCCTACGAGCAGTACTTC
-	TRBV7-2	TRBD1	TRBJ1-2	CASSLSGQANYGYTF	TGTGCCAGCAGCCTATCAGGACAGGCGAACTATGGCTACACCTTC
few	TRBV20-1	TRBD2	TRBJ2-1	CSASGTSGGAMDEQFF	TGCAGTGCTAGTGGGACTAGCGGGGGGGCAATGGATGAGCAGTTCTTC
-	TRBV25-1	TRBD1	TRBJ2-7	CASRAQGGQGNEQYF	TGTGCCAGCAGAGCCCAAGGGGGACAGGGGAACGAGCAGTACTTC
-	TRBV7-8	-	TRBJ1-1	CASSSALPDTEAFF	TGTGCCAGCAGCTCCGCCCTGCCCGACACTGAAGCTTTCTTT
many	TRBV12-3/TRBV12-4	-	TRBJ2-7	CASSRRAYEQYF	TGTGCCAGCAGTCGAAGAGCGTACGAGCAGTACTTC
once	TRBV12-3/TRBV12-4	-	TRBJ2-1	CASSWALAYNEQFF	TGTGCCAGCAGTTGGGCCCTAGCCTACAATGAGCAGTTCTTC
many	TRBV12-3/TRBV12-4	-	TRBJ1-2	CASSFSGDYGYTF	TGTGCCAGCAGTTTCAGTGGGGACTATGGCTACACCTTC
-	TRBV7-2	-	TRBJ2-1	CASSSVSGPYNEQFF	TGTGCCAGCAGCTCCGTGTCCGGGCCCTACAATGAGCAGTTCTTC
-	TRBV2	TRBD2	TRBJ2-4	CASDAGVGEQYF	TGTGCCAGCGATGCGGGAGTGGGGGAGCAGTACTTC
-	TRBV6-2/TRBV6-3	TRBD2	TRBJ2-5	CASSYSIRLADNEQYF	TGTGCCAGCAGTTACTCGATCCGGCTAGCGGACAATGAGCAGTACTTC
-	TRBV12-3/TRBV12-4	-	TRBJ1-1	CASTGGGGRTEAFF	TGTGCCAGCACCGGAGGCGGGGGCCGGACTGAAGCTTTCTTT
-	TRBV5-6	-	TRBJ2-1	CASSFNTWAHNEQFF	TGTGCCAGCAGCTTTAACACCTGGGCGCACAATGAGCAGTTCTTC
few	TRBV7-2	TRBD1	TRBJ2-4	CASSPDRRTKNIQYF	TGTGCCAGCAGTCCGGACAGGCGAACCAAAAACATTCAGTACTTC
-	TRBV15	TRBD2	TRBJ2-7	CATSRDLSVSGRGNEQYF	TGTGCCACCAGCAGAGATTTAAGTGTGTCAGGGAGGGGTAATGAGCAGTACTTC
-	TRBV9	TRBD2	TRBJ2-3	CASSASGLAGSGDTQYF	TGTGCCAGCAGCGCCTCAGGACTAGCGGGATCGGGCGATACGCAGTATTTT
few	TRBV15	-	TRBJ1-5	CATSRGGQPQHF	TGTGCCACCAGTAGAGGAGGACAGCCCCAGCATTTT
-	TRBV11-2	-	TRBJ1-1	CASSSRPKGGLNTEAFF	TGTGCCAGCAGCTCCCGGCCCAAGGGGGGATTGAACACTGAAGCTTTCTTT
-	TRBV5-5	-	TRBJ2-3	CTSSFAESTDTQYF	TGTACCAGCAGCTTCGCAGAAAGCACAGATACGCAGTATTTT
-	TRBV20-1	-	TRBJ1-1	CSARQGRRTEAFF	TGCAGTGCGAGGCAGGGGCGAAGAACTGAAGCTTTCTTT
-	TRBV13	-	TRBJ2-4	CASSSYKAKNIQYF	TGTGCCAGCAGCTCCTACAAAGCCAAAAACATTCAGTACTTC
-	TRBV7-8	-	TRBJ2-7	CASSFQTERNEQYF	TGTGCCAGCAGCTTTCAGACGGAGCGCAATGAGCAGTACTTC
few	TRBV29-1	-	TRBJ2-3	CSVDPGAEDTQYF	TGCAGCGTTGACCCGGGGGCGGAAGATACGCAGTATTTT
-	TRBV9	TRBD2	TRBJ2-1	CASSPRLAGGLNEQFF	TGTGCCAGCAGCCCCCGTCTAGCGGGAGGTTTAAATGAGCAGTTCTTC
-	TRBV27	TRBD2	TRBJ2-6	CASTGGITLYNVLTF	TGTGCCAGCACGGGGGGAATAACCCTATACAACGTCCTGACTTTC
-	TRBV5-6	-	TRBJ2-7	CASSRRDIYYEQYF	TGTGCCAGCAGCCGGCGGGACATCTACTACGAGCAGTACTTC
-	TRBV9	-	TRBJ2-1	CASSVGVEHNEQFF	TGTGCCAGCAGCGTAGGGGTCGAACACAATGAGCAGTTCTTC
few	TRBV6-1	-	TRBJ1-6	CASSETGPYSPLHF	TGTGCCAGCAGTGAGACAGGACCTTATTCACCCCTCCACTTT
few	TRBV6-2/TRBV6-3	-	TRBJ1-5	CASSSLRGRGNQPQHF	TGTGCCAGCAGCTCCCTCAGGGGTCGGGGCAATCAGCCCCAGCATTTT
few	TRBV4-3	TRBD2	TRBJ2-5	CASSRGLAGYGETQYF	TGCGCCAGCAGCCGAGGACTAGCGGGGTATGGGGAGACCCAGTACTTC